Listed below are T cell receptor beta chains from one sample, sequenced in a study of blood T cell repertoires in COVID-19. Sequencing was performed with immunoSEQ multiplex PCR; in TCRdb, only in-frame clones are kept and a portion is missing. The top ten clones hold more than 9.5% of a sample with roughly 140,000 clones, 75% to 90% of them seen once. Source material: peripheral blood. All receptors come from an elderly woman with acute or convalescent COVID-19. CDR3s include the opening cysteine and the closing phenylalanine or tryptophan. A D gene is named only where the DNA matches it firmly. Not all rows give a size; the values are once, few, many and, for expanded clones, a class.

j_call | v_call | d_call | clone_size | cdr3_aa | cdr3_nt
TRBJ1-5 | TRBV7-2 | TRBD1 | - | CASSLLGQGGQPQHF | TGTGCCAGCAGCTTATTGGGACAGGGGGGTCAGCCCCAGCATTTT
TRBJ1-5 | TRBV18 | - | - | CASSPGTDSNQPQHF | TGTGCCAGCTCACCCGGGACTGATAGCAATCAGCCCCAGCATTTT
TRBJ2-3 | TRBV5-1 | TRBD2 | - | CASSWGLSATSTDTQYF | TGCGCCAGCAGCTGGGGACTATCCGCGACTAGCACAGATACGCAGTATTTT
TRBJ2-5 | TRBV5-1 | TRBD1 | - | CASSLVSGGQETQYF | TGCGCCAGCAGCTTGGTCTCAGGGGGACAAGAGACCCAGTACTTC
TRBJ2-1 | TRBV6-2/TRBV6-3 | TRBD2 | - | CASSRGLADSKQFF | TGTGCCAGCAGTCGGGGACTAGCGGATTCAAAGCAGTTCTTC
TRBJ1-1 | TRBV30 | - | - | CAWGAWPGAFF | TGTGCCTGGGGCGCGTGGCCAGGAGCTTTCTTT
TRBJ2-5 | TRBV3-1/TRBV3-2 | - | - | CASTERGGEETQYF | TGTGCCAGCACCGAAAGAGGCGGAGAAGAGACCCAGTACTTC
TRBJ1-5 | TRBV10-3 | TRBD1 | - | CAISEATGGNQPQHF | TGTGCCATCAGTGAGGCGACAGGGGGCAATCAGCCCCAGCATTTT
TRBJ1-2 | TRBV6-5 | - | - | CASGKRGIYGYTF | TGTGCCAGTGGGAAGCGAGGGATCTATGGCTACACCTTC
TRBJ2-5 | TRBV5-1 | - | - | CASSLLGTYQETQYF | TGCGCCAGCAGCTTGCTCGGGACTTACCAAGAGACCCAGTACTTC
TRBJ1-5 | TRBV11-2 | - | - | CASSPNSNQPQHF | TGTGCCAGCAGCCCTAATAGCAATCAGCCCCAGCATTTT
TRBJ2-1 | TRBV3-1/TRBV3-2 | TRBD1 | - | CASSIQGIDEQFF | TGTGCCAGCTCTATACAGGGGATCGATGAGCAGTTCTTC
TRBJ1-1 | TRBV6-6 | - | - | CASSPQGPPRSNTEAFF | TGTGCCAGCAGTCCACAGGGCCCCCCTCGATCAAACACTGAAGCTTTCTTT
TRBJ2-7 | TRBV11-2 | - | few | CASSLDFRGFEQYF | TGTGCCAGCAGCTTAGATTTTAGGGGCTTCGAGCAGTACTTC
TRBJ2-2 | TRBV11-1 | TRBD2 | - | CASSLETSANTGELFF | TGTGCCAGCAGCTTAGAAACTAGCGCGAACACCGGGGAGCTGTTTTTT
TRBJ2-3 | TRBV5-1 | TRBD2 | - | CASSSGLTDTDTQYF | TGCGCCAGCAGCTCGGGACTAACTGACACAGATACGCAGTATTTT
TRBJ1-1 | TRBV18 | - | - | CAASEINTEAFF | TGTGCAGCCTCGGAGATTAACACTGAAGCTTTCTTT
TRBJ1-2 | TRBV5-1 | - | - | CASSPRDNYGYTF | TGCGCCAGCAGCCCTCGGGATAACTATGGCTACACCTTC
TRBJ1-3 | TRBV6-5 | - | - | CASSNRERGNTIYF | TGTGCCAGCAGTAACAGGGAAAGGGGAAACACCATATATTTT
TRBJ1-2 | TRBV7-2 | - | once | CASSRALGTTYGYTF | TGTGCCAGCAGCCGCGCTTTGGGGACTACGTATGGCTACACCTTC
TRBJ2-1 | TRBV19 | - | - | CASRGDGGPYNEQFF | TGTGCCTCAAGGGGCGACGGGGGGCCGTACAATGAGCAGTTCTTC
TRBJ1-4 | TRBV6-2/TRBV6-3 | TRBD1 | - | CASSLGQDSGKLFF | TGTGCCAGCAGTTTGGGACAGGATTCGGGAAAACTGTTTTTT
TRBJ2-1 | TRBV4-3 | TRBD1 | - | CASSHDTGDGWVNEQFF | TGCGCCAGCAGCCATGACACAGGGGATGGGTGGGTCAATGAGCAGTTCTTC
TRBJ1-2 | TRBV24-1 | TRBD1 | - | CATLPGQGMLGYTF | TGTGCCACCCTCCCGGGACAGGGGATGCTTGGCTACACCTTC
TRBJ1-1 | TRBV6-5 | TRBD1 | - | CASVGTGDSTEAFF | TGTGCCAGCGTTGGGACAGGGGATAGCACTGAAGCTTTCTTT
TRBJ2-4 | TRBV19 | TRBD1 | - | CASSIPLGQQNIQYF | TGTGCCAGTAGTATACCCCTGGGACAGCAAAACATTCAGTACTTC
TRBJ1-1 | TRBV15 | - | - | CATSSEGGHTEAFF | TGTGCCACCAGCAGCGAAGGGGGTCACACTGAAGCTTTCTTT
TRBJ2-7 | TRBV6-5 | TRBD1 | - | CASERQGPVYEQYF | TGTGCCAGCGAAAGACAGGGCCCCGTCTACGAGCAGTACTTC
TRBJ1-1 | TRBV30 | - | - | CAWARGTEAFF | TGTGCCTGGGCCAGGGGCACTGAAGCTTTCTTT
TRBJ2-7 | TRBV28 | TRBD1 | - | CASTQGGQGARHEQYF | TGTGCCAGCACTCAAGGCGGTCAGGGGGCTCGGCACGAGCAGTACTTC
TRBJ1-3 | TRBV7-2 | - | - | CASSEVGSSGNTIYF | TGTGCCAGCAGCGAGGTGGGGAGCTCTGGAAACACCATATATTTT
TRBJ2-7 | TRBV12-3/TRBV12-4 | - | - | CASSPGSSPYF | TGTGCCAGCAGCCCTGGGTCTAGCCCGTACTTC
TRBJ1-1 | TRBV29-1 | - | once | CSARGMNTEAFF | TGCAGCGCCAGAGGAATGAACACTGAAGCTTTCTTT
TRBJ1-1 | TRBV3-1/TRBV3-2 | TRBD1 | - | CASSPRDRVTEAFF | TGTGCCAGCAGCCCTCGGGACAGGGTCACTGAAGCTTTCTTT
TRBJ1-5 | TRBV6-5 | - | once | CASRFGGNQPQHF | TGTGCCAGCAGATTCGGAGGCAATCAGCCCCAGCATTTT
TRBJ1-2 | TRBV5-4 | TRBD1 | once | CASSPGGDRGSYGYTF | TGTGCCAGCAGCCCAGGAGGCGACAGGGGAAGCTATGGCTACACCTTC
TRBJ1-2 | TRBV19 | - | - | CASSIEGRVVTGYTF | TGTGCCAGTAGTATAGAAGGCAGGGTGGTGACTGGCTACACCTTC
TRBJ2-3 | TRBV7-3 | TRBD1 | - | CASSPRTGGTDTQYF | TGTGCCAGCAGCCCAAGAACAGGGGGCACAGATACGCAGTATTTT
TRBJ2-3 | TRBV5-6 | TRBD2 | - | CASSGTSGGPPTDTQYF | TGTGCCAGCAGCGGGACTAGCGGGGGACCCCCCACAGATACGCAGTATTTT
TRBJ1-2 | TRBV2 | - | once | CASSASRGGYTF | TGTGCCAGCAGTGCCTCTAGGGGTGGCTACACCTTC
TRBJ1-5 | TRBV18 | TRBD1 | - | CASSPFSTGLNQPQHF | TGTGCCAGCTCACCCTTCTCGACAGGGCTAAATCAGCCCCAGCATTTT
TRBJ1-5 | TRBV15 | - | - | CATSRETALRQPQHF | TGTGCCACCAGTCGAGAGACAGCCCTCAGGCAGCCCCAGCATTTT
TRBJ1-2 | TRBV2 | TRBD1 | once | CASDRDSQALNYGYTF | TGTGCCAGTGACCGGGACAGTCAGGCACTTAACTATGGCTACACCTTC
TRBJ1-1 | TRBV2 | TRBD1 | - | CASSGQGGDTEAFF | TGTGCCAGCAGTGGACAGGGTGGGGACACTGAAGCTTTCTTT
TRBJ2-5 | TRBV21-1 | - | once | CASRLGQGIGETQYF | TGTGCCAGCAGGCTGGGACAGGGGATCGGCGAGACCCAGTACTTC
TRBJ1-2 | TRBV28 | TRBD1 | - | CASSSDAGQGKFMQSGYTF | TGTGCCAGCAGTTCAGACGCCGGACAGGGTAAATTCATGCAATCGGGCTACACCTTC
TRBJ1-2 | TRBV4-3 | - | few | CASSQALAGNYGYTF | TGCGCCAGCAGCCAAGCCCTTGCAGGGAACTATGGCTACACCTTC
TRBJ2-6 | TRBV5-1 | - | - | CASSPDTGANVLTF | TGCGCCAGCAGCCCAGATACTGGGGCCAACGTCCTGACTTTC
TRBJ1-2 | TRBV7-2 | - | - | CASSFYKVSGHGYTF | TGTGCCAGCAGCTTTTATAAGGTGTCAGGGCATGGCTACACCTTC
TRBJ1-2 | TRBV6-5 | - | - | CASRPQGWYGYTF | TGTGCCAGCAGACCACAGGGTTGGTATGGCTACACCTTC
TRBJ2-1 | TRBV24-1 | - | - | CATSDPHRQNEQFF | TGTGCCACCAGTGACCCCCACCGACAGAATGAGCAGTTCTTC
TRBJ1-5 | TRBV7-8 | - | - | CASSLVTERQPQHF | TGTGCCAGCAGCTTAGTAACGGAGAGGCAGCCCCAGCATTTT
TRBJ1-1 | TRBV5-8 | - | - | CASSLAQRAFF | TGTGCCAGCAGCTTGGCCCAGCGGGCTTTCTTT
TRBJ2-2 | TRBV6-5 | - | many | CATLGGAGTGELFF | TGTGCCACCCTCGGCGGGGCGGGCACCGGGGAGCTGTTTTTT
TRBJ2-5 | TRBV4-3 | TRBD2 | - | CASSQGFLTGGTKETQYF | TGCGCCAGCAGCCAAGGGTTCTTAACGGGGGGAACCAAAGAGACCCAGTACTTC
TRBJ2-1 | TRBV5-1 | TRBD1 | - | CASSLAGQGYNEQFF | TGCGCCAGCAGCTTGGCGGGACAGGGATACAATGAGCAGTTCTTC
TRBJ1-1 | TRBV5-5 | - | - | CASSLGWGLTEAFF | TGTGCCAGCAGCTTGGGGTGGGGACTGACTGAAGCTTTCTTT
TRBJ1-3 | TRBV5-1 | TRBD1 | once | CASSPQGLSGNTIYF | TGCGCCAGCAGCCCACAGGGGTTGTCCGGAAACACCATATATTTT
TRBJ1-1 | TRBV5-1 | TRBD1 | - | CASSSRDRTMNTEAFF | TGCGCCAGCAGCTCCCGGGACAGGACGATGAACACTGAAGCTTTCTTT
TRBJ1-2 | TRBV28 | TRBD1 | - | CASRSTEGAYGYTF | TGTGCCAGCAGGTCGACAGAGGGGGCATATGGCTACACCTTC